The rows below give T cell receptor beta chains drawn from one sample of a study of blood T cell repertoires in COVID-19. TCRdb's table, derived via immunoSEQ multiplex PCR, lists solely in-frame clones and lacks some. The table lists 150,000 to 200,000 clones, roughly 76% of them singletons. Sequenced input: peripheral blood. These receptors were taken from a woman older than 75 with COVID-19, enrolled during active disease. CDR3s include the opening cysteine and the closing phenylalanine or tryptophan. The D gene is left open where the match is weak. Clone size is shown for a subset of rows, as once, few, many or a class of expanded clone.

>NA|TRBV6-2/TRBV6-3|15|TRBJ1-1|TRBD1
CASSLGQGTNTEAFF
TGTGCCAGCAGTCTGGGACAGGGAACGAACACTGAAGCTTTCTTT
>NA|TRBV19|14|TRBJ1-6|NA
CASSWRDTGSPLHF
TGTGCCAGTAGTTGGCGGGATACTGGTTCACCCCTCCACTTT
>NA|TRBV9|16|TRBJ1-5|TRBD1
CASSVVYRGGNQPQHF
TGTGCCAGCAGCGTAGTTTACAGGGGGGGCAATCAGCCCCAGCATTTT
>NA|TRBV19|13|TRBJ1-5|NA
CASSIELFQPQHF
TGTGCCAGTAGTATAGAACTTTTTCAGCCCCAGCATTTT
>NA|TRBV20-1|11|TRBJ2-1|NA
CSASGAVEQFF
TGCAGTGCTAGCGGTGCTGTTGAGCAGTTCTTC
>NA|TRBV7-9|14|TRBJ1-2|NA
CASSPSRAGRGYTF
TGTGCCAGCAGTCCATCCAGGGCAGGACGCGGCTACACCTTC
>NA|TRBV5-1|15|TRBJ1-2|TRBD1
CASSLGQGPSYGYTF
TGCGCCAGCAGCTTGGGACAGGGCCCCTCCTATGGCTACACCTTC
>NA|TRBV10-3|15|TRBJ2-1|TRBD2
CAIKESLAGYNEQFF
TGTGCCATCAAGGAATCACTAGCGGGATACAATGAGCAGTTCTTC
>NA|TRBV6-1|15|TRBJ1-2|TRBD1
CASSEGTVHNYGYTF
TGTGCCAGCAGTGAGGGGACAGTTCATAACTATGGCTACACCTTC
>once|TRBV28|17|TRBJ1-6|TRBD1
CASSPGQGAVYNSPLHF
TGTGCCAGCAGTCCGGGACAGGGGGCCGTCTATAATTCACCCCTCCACTTT
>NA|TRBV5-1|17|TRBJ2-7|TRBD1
CASSFLYGDRGLREQYF
TGCGCCAGCAGCTTTCTGTACGGGGACAGGGGGCTGCGTGAGCAGTACTTC
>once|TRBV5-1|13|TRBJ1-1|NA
CASSWTVNTEAFF
TGCGCCAGCAGCTGGACAGTGAACACTGAAGCTTTCTTT
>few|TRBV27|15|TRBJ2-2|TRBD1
CASTHFGQGRRELFF
TGTGCCAGCACCCACTTCGGACAGGGCAGGCGGGAGCTGTTTTTT
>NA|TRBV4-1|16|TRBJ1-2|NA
CASSPIQGDWRNGYTF
TGCGCCAGCAGCCCGATACAGGGAGATTGGCGAAATGGCTACACCTTC
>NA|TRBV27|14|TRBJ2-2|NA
CASSPGTNTGELFF
TGTGCCAGCAGTCCTGGGACAAACACCGGGGAGCTGTTTTTT
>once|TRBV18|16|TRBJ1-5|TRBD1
CASSHRTGNSNQPQHF
TGTGCCAGCTCACATAGGACAGGGAATAGCAATCAGCCCCAGCATTTT
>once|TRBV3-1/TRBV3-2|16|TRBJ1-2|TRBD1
CASSQDRDRGGLGYTF
TGTGCCAGCAGCCAAGATAGGGACAGGGGAGGACTTGGCTACACCTTC
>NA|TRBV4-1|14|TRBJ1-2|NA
CASSQDQGRDGYTF
TGCGCCAGCAGCCAAGATCAGGGTAGGGATGGCTACACCTTC
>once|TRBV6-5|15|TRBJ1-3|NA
CASGLMIFSGNTIYF
TGTGCCAGCGGACTGATGATTTTCTCTGGAAACACCATATATTTT
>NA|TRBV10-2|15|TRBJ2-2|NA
CASSEKGFGTGELFF
TGCGCCAGCAGTGAGAAGGGGTTCGGCACCGGGGAGCTGTTTTTT
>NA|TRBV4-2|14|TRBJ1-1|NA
CASSPFGGDTEAFF
TGTGCCAGCAGCCCGTTTGGCGGGGACACTGAAGCTTTCTTT
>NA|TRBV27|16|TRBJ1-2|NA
CASSPAPGGRDYGYTF
TGTGCCAGCAGTCCAGCACCGGGGGGAAGGGACTATGGCTACACCTTC
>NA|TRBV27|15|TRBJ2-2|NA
CASSFSQMNTGELFF
TGTGCCAGCAGTTTTTCACAGATGAACACCGGGGAGCTGTTTTTT
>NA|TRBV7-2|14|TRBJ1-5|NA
CASSPGADGQPQHF
TGTGCCAGCAGCCCAGGGGCAGATGGACAGCCCCAGCATTTT
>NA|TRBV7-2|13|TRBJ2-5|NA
CASSFSRVETQYF
TGTGCCAGCAGCTTCTCCAGGGTTGAGACCCAGTACTTC
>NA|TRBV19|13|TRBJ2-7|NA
CASSITGYGEQYF
TGTGCCAGTAGTATAACAGGGTATGGCGAGCAGTACTTC
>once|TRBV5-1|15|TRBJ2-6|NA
CASSLDSSGANVLTF
TGCGCCAGCAGCTTGGACAGCTCTGGGGCCAACGTCCTGACTTTC
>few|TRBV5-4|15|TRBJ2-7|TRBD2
CASSSGGLAEYEQYF
TGTGCCAGCAGCTCCGGAGGTCTAGCGGAATACGAGCAGTACTTC
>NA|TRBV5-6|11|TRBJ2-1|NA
CASSRGGEQFF
TGTGCCAGCTCGAGGGGGGGAGAGCAGTTCTTC
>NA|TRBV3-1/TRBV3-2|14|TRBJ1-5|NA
CASSQVGGNQPQHF
TGTGCCAGCAGCCAAGTGGGCGGCAATCAGCCCCAGCATTTT
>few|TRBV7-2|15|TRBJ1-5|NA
CASSFAALGGQPQHF
TGTGCCAGCAGCTTCGCCGCCTTGGGGGGACAGCCCCAGCATTTT
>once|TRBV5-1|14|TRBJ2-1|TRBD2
CASSSTSGQNEQFF
TGCGCCAGCAGCTCAACTAGCGGTCAGAATGAGCAGTTCTTC
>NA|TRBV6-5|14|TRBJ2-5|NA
CASSTFLPRETQYF
TGTGCCAGCAGTACTTTTCTCCCGCGGGAGACCCAGTACTTC
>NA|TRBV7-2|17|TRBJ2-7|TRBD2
CASSLAGSWGGSYEQYF
TGTGCCAGCAGCTTAGCCGGTTCGTGGGGGGGGTCCTACGAGCAGTACTTC
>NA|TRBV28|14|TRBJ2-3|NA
CASRGDTTDGTQYF
TGTGCCAGCAGAGGGGACACCACAGATGGTACGCAGTATTTT
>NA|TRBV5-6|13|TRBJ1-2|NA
CASSFNSNYGYTF
TGTGCCAGCAGCTTTAATAGTAACTATGGCTACACCTTC
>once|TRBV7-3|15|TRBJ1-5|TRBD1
CASSLRQGGDQPQHF
TGTGCCAGCAGCTTAAGACAGGGAGGAGATCAGCCCCAGCATTTT
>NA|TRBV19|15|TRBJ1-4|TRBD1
CASSLGQGRNEKLFF
TGTGCCAGTAGTCTTGGACAGGGAAGGAATGAAAAACTGTTTTTT
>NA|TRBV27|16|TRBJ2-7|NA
CASSLAPGALSYEQYF
TGTGCCAGCAGTTTGGCACCGGGAGCCCTATCCTACGAGCAGTACTTC
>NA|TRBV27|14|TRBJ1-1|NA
CASSPLRGVTEAFF
TGTGCCAGCAGTCCCCTACGCGGGGTCACTGAAGCTTTCTTT
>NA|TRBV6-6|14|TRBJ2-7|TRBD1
CASSYSGQGYEQYF
TGTGCCAGCAGTTACTCGGGACAGGGCTACGAGCAGTACTTC
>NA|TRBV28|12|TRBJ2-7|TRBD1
CACGTGDHEQYF
TGTGCCTGTGGGACAGGGGACCACGAGCAGTACTTC